This TCR beta chain was found in a study of T cell repertoires in cytomegalovirus infection (dated by TCRdb to about 2019). In the study overall: The HLA type of each donor mattered for the analysis, because public TCR beta signatures pointed to carriage of CMV infection along with the matching HLA type. Summary of the overall study and its limitations: The ex vivo response was dominated by HLA-C-restricted CMV-specific TCR beta clonotypes, which also provided the single most frequent clonotype in two of eight donors. In both this cohort and an independent cohort of approximately 350 donors, the cumulative frequency of public TCR beta family members distinguished carriers of CMV infection plus the relevant HLA type.

The germline V gene specifies SGHAT as CDR1 and FQNNGV as CDR2. Measured from the cysteine to the phenylalanine, the CDR3 is 16 residues long. Only CDR3 DNA remains: 48 bases, in frame from the first base. Trimming takes 5 bases off V and 3 bases off J; junction bases not matched to a gene: 13. The reads were generated on an Illumina HiSeq 1500. TCRdb redid the processing of the public reads, applying fastp at Q25 and MiXCR, and retained in-frame beta chains. Here each entry gathers all rows of one CDR3 protein and keeps the most common genes and DNA. The sample profile shows around 350,000 distinct CDR3 sequences; approximately 18% of them were found once. The ten largest account for 8.7% of the sample. Many counts were recorded for this clonotype. The specificity of this receptor is unknown. No clone much larger than this one lies a single base away; base qualities are absent.

This TCR was sampled from a human donor in good health (CMV status not recorded). Some clones in this sample may be carry-over from other donors' samples. The sequence joins TRBV11-2 to TRBJ2-7; 7 middle bases align to TRBD1. Sequenced input: PBMCs. The CDR3 corresponds to CASSPRDSSYLYEQYF. The sequenced DNA: TGTGCCAGCAGCCCCCGGGACAGCTCCTACCTCTACGAGCAGTACTTC.